Sequencing of this TCR beta chain was carried out in a study of blood T cell repertoires in COVID-19. Study as a whole: Sample material is recorded as cDNA or gDNA derived from T cells, B-cell-depleted T cells, or PBMCs.

As originally analysed: For nucleated cells, counts were estimated from reference gene primer amplification. Clones were sequenced by immunoSEQ multiplex PCR, and TCRdb holds only the in-frame ones, with some missing. V and J calls and clone size are given by that table; D and trimming were obtained from the DNA. The sample carries some 700,000 clones, just under 90% recorded once. The CDR3 consists of 16 residues. CDR1 and CDR2 (germline): SGHAT, FQNNGV. V was pared by 5 bases and J by 1 base, with 6 bases of the junction left unmatched. Material: peripheral blood. The chain couples TRBV11-2 to TRBJ2-5; TRBD2 matches 11 bases. This sequence originates from a young woman with acute or convalescent COVID-19. The CDR3 reads CASSPSLAGGQETQYF. The CDR3 DNA is TGTGCCAGCAGCCCCTCCCTAGCGGGGGGCCAAGAGACCCAGTACTTC.